This T cell receptor (beta chain) appears in the sequencing data of a study of T cell responses to AZD1222 COVID-19 vaccine (dated by TCRdb to the early 2020s). With respect to the entire study: AZD1222 recipients given second doses at about 4 weeks or at about 12 weeks were pooled, since spike-specific TCR depth and breadth were not found to differ between the two schedules. TCR sequencing covered 230 to 250 trial participants: about 210 given two doses of AZD1222 and 26 given two doses of MenACWY control vaccine. Trial participants were enrolled into age subgroups of 18-55, 56-69 and 70-plus years, which contained approximately 150, 28 and 58 TCR-sequenced participants, respectively.

In regard to this clone: Its recognized antigen is unknown. It has no much larger one-base neighbor in the sample; base qualities were not kept.

Clipping removes 4 bases from V and 9 bases from J, with 6 as the unmatched junction base count. CDR1 is given as MNHEY and CDR2 as SMNVEV, both from the germline V gene (reference sequence). The CDR3 has 14 amino acids, counting the end cysteine and phenylalanine. Only the CDR3 region is kept as DNA, spanning 42 bases read in frame from base 1. Per the publication, the time point label means: baseline before first vaccination. Vaccinee samples were obtained from the UK trials COV001 and COV002, which included a single-blind randomized controlled phase 2/3 trial of AZD1222 (ChAdOx1 nCoV-19) in healthy adults. Trial participant PBMC samples were collected at day 0 and day 28 after the second dose for TCRbeta chain sequencing. Overall study outcomes, separate from this receptor: Most participants were white British and females outnumbered males, and the authors suggested that clonal diversity may have been underestimated. A significant rise in spike-specific TCR breadth and depth was observed after two AZD1222 doses relative to day 0 and relative to MenACWY recipients. The 56-69-year group was small, and its depth increase did not reach significance, likely because of low power. CD4 TCRs associated with the vaccine covered the entire spike protein, and the dominant responses were in regions 160-218 and 743-854. Because no day 14 peak-response samples were available, the repertoires could be characterized only after the peak T cell response. Reportedly, close to half of the unique spike-specific TCRs recognized epitopes lying outside the regions that are mutated in the B.1.351 and B.1.1.7 variants. Conclusions about previously exposed vaccinees were limited because only six AZD1222 recipients were SARS-CoV-2 seropositive at baseline.

The CDR3 regions of human TCRbeta chains were analyzed by immunosequencing. The original methods were these. TCRs in the repertoires were compared against a reference library of SARS-CoV-2-specific TCRs that had been generated with the MIRA antigen-specificity platform. Breadth meant the fraction of unique TCRs that were SARS-CoV-2-associated, whereas depth meant the fraction of total T cells that were SARS-CoV-2-associated. Using the MIRA data, every spike-specific TCR was mapped to the spike region that the TCR reacted to and assigned to either a CD4 or a CD8 class. Log10-transformed breadth and depth values were compared by one-way ANOVA with Sidak's multiple comparisons tests. TCRdb retrieved this table from immuneACCESS and kept in-frame rearrangements only. Not all clones are present; in checked studies, unresolved V genes account for under half, and no reason is known for the remainder. Clone size and the V and J calls come from that table; the DNA yielded D and trimming. A total of 80,000 to 100,000 clones appear in this sample, roughly 86% of them only once. Approximately 5.5% of the sample is taken by the ten largest.

The clonotype was recovered from an adult in good health. The material was peripheral blood, obtained on day 0 of AZD1222 vaccination. The rearranged segments are TRBV27 and TRBJ2-1; the junction holds 10 bases that match TRBD1. The bases are TGTGCCAGCAGTTACCGGACAGGGGGGGTTGAGCAGTTCTTC. The translation is CASSYRTGGVEQFF.